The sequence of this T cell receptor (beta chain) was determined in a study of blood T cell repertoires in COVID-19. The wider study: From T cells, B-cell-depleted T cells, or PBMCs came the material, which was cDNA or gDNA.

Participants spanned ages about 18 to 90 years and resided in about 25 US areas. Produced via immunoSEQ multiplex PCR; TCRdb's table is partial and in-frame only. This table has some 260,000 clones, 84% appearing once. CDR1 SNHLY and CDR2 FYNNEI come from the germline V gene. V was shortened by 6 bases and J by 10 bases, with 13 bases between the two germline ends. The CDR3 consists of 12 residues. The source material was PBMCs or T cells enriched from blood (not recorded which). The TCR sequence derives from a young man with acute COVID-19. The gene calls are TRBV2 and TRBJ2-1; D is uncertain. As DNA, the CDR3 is TGTGCCAGCAGGAGTTATATCGGGGAGCAGTTCTTC. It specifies CASRSYIGEQFF.